The 15 T cell receptor beta chains reported below all come from one sample, sequenced in a study of control samples from healthy donors and cancer patients. Measured with immunoSEQ multiplex PCR; TCRdb has only the in-frame clones, and not every one. The sample contains 100,000 to 110,000 clones, 87% of which appear only once. Sequencing input: blood. The source is a woman aged 50 to 65 in good health.

A single count supports this clone. The rearrangement uses TRBV27 and TRBJ1-6; D might be TRBD1 (5 bases). This CDR3 comprises 16 residues. V shed 2 bases and J shed 8 bases, with 16 bases lying between them. CDR1 MNHEY and CDR2 SMNVEV come from the germline V gene (reference sequence). CDR3 DNA sequence: TGTGCCAGCAGTTTAACCGTACGGGACGTCGATTCACCCCTCCACTTT. It encodes CASSLTVRDVDSPLHF.

The chain combines TRBV6-2 or TRBV6-3 with TRBJ2-3; TRBD2 matches at 8 bases. Germline-derived CDR1 and CDR2 are MNHEY and SVGEGT. The CDR3 totals 18 residues. Trimming took 6 bases from V and 1 from J; bases not matched to a gene: 15. The CDR3 nucleotides read TGTGCCAGCAGCCAAGGGCGGGGGGCATGGAATGGCACAGATACGCAGTATTTT. Translation: CASSQGRGAWNGTDTQYF.

The gene calls are TRBV15 and TRBJ2-1; D is unclear. V shed 2 bases and J shed 15 bases, with 17 bases lying between them. Germline values: CDR1 LNHNV, CDR2 YYDKDF (reference sequence). The CDR3 runs 13 residues. CDR3 coding DNA: TGTGCCACCAGCAGACCTTACATTTCAAGGCTGTTCTTC. Residues: CATSRPYISRLFF. Drawing the rest from reference TRBV15 and TRBJ2-1, the complete variable domain is DAMVIQNPRYQVTQFGKPVTLSCSQTLNHNVMYWYQQKSSQAPKLLFHYYDKDFNNEADTPDNFQSRRPNTSFCFLDIRSPGLGDTAMYLCATSRPYISRLFFGPGTRLTVL.

The J gene is TRBJ1-3, the V gene TRBV2; no reliable D call. The V gene lost 7 bases and the J gene lost 0 bases, with 4 bases spanning the gap. CDR1 is SNHLY, CDR2 FYNNEI, per germline. CDR3 length: 12 amino acids. The CDR3 protein is CASTFSGNTIYF. In DNA form, the CDR3 reads TGTGCCAGCACCTTCTCTGGAAACACCATATATTTT.

The chain employs TRBV4-3 and TRBJ2-2; 10 nucleotides line up with TRBD2. Per the germline V gene, CDR1 is LGHNA and CDR2 is YSLEER. This CDR3 comprises 18 residues. J was trimmed by 8 bases and V by 0 bases; bases with no gene match: 12. This CDR3 is CASSQDKSGREGTGELFF. CDR3 coding DNA: TGCGCCAGCAGCCAAGATAAAAGCGGGAGGGAGGGTACGGGGGAGCTGTTTTTT.

The chain is built from TRBV7-9 and TRBJ2-2, with TRBD1 identical over 7 bases. J lost 6 bases, V lost 5 bases, and 12 bases had no gene match. The germline V gene encodes CDR1 SEHNR and CDR2 FQNEAQ (reference sequence). The CDR3 has 16 residues. DNA of the CDR3: TGTGCCAGCAGCAATGGTCGACAGGGATCATCCGGGGAGCTGTTTTTT. Translating it yields CASSNGRQGSSGELFF. The full variable domain, with the rest looked up from reference TRBV7-9 and TRBJ2-2, is DTGVSQNPRHKITKRGQNVTFRCDPISEHNRLYWYRQTLGQGPEFLTYFQNEAQLEKSRLLSDRFSAERPKGSFSTLEIQRTEQGDSAMYLCASSNGRQGSSGELFFGEGSRLTVL.

The chain links TRBV6-5 to TRBJ1-1; D uncertain. Germline-derived CDR1 and CDR2 are MNHEY and SVGAGI. Trimming took off 6 bases at V and 6 bases at J, with 20 bases between the two ends. The CDR3 is 15 amino acids. Here the CDR3 reads CASRTALTPSAEAFF. CDR3 in DNA: TGTGCCAGCAGAACAGCCCTTACCCCCTCGGCTGAAGCTTTCTTT.

This clone was seen just once. This chain uses TRBV2 with TRBJ2-7; 8 nucleotides align to TRBD2. Trimming took 9 bases from V and 4 from J; bases not matched to a gene: 11. This CDR3 comprises 14 residues. Per the germline V gene, CDR1 is SNHLY and CDR2 is FYNNEI. The CDR3 reads CASRTGTSLYEQYF. DNA for the CDR3: TGTGCCAGTCGGACGGGGACTAGTCTTTACGAGCAGTACTTC.

The rearrangement links TRBV4-1 to TRBJ2-1; 7 bases agree with TRBD1. The CDR3 has 13 residues. In germline, CDR1 is MGHRA, CDR2 YSYEKL. Trimming at V came to 6 bases and at J to 6 bases, leaving 5 bases not matched to a gene. The CDR3 nucleotides are TGCGCCAGCAGGCCGGACAGGAGCAATGAGCAGTTCTTC. Its protein product is CASRPDRSNEQFF.

V and J are TRBV19 and TRBJ2-7; 9 nucleotides line up with TRBD1. V lost 5 bases and J lost 3; bases outside the gene matches: 5. The CDR3 runs to 14 residues. Germline CDR1 is LNHDA and CDR2 is SQIVND (reference sequence). The DNA of the CDR3 is TGTGCCAGTAGTTCCCCGGGACAGGGCTACGAGCAGTACTTC. Its protein product is CASSSPGQGYEQYF.

The table lists this clone with a few counts. The chain joins TRBV14 to TRBJ2-7, with 7 bases matching TRBD1. Germline CDR1 SGHDN, CDR2 FVKESK. V lost 2 bases to trimming and J lost 4 bases; unmatched junction nucleotides: 8. CDR3 length: 15 residues. This CDR3 is CASSQNRGPGYEQYF. CDR3 coding DNA: TGTGCCAGCAGCCAAAACAGGGGACCGGGGTACGAGCAGTACTTC. The whole variable domain, remainder taken from reference TRBV14 and TRBJ2-7, is EAGVTQFPSHSVIEKGQTVTLRCDPISGHDNLYWYRRVMGKEIKFLLHFVKESKQDESGMPNNRFLAERTGGTYSTLKVQPAELEDSGVYFCASSQNRGPGYEQYFGPGTRLTVT.

The chain recombines TRBV4-1 with TRBJ1-1; D unclear. Trimming left V 4 bases short and J 4 bases short, with 7 bases between. This CDR3 comprises 12 residues. Germline assignment: CDR1 MGHRA and CDR2 YSYEKL. The CDR3 sequence: CASSPLGTEAFF. The CDR3 bases are TGCGCCAGCAGCCCACTAGGCACTGAAGCTTTCTTT.

This sequence joins TRBV5-1 and TRBJ2-3, with D tentatively TRBD2 (5 bases). This CDR3 has 17 amino acids. Trimming stripped 4 bases from V and 1 base from J, with 19 bases between. The germline V gene encodes CDR1 SGHRS and CDR2 YFSETQ. The CDR3 sequence is CASSGGLISGGTDTQYF. CDR3 nucleotides: TGCGCCAGCAGCGGCGGGCTCATCAGCGGCGGCACAGATACGCAGTATTTT.

This chain uses TRBV27 with TRBJ1-2, with D maybe TRBD1 (6 bases). Germline CDR1 is MNHEY and CDR2 is SMNVEV (reference sequence). V shed 10 bases and J shed 8 bases, with 17 bases lying between them. The CDR3 totals 12 residues. The CDR3 DNA sequence: TGTGCCACTCTCAGGAGGGGGTTCGGCTACACCTTC. Translating gives CATLRRGFGYTF.

V gene TRBV19 combines with J gene TRBJ2-5; 13 nucleotides agree with TRBD2. The germline CDR1 and CDR2 sequences are LNHDA and SQIVND (reference sequence). This CDR3 is 18 amino acids long. The ends lost 2 bases at V and 5 bases at J; junction bases unmatched: 11. CDR3 sequence (DNA): TGTGCCAGTAGTATACACGGCACTAGCGGGGGGGCCTTGGAGACCCAGTACTTC. Encoded protein: CASSIHGTSGGALETQYF.